A selection of T cell receptor beta chains follows, all from one sample in a study of blood T cell repertoires in COVID-19. Generated by immunoSEQ multiplex PCR, the TCRdb table keeps only in-frame clones and is missing some. The sample records 150,000 to 200,000 clones, approximately 88% being singletons. The material sequenced was peripheral blood. The receptors shown here come from an elderly woman with active or convalescent COVID-19. Both conserved end residues are part of each CDR3. D genes are given only for firm matches. Expanded clones get a size class; other rows say once, few or many, or leave the size out.

size,D,V,J,CDR3,DNA
NA,NA,TRBV20-1,TRBJ1-2,CSASTDTNYGYTF,TGCAGTGCTAGTACAGATACTAACTATGGCTACACCTTC
NA,TRBD1,TRBV2,TRBJ2-5,CASSDPQGAIETQYF,TGTGCCAGCAGCGACCCGCAGGGGGCTATTGAGACCCAGTACTTC
NA,NA,TRBV6-1,TRBJ2-7,CASSEGGEPSYEQYF,TGTGCCAGCAGTGAAGGGGGGGAGCCTTCCTACGAGCAGTACTTC
NA,NA,TRBV6-5,TRBJ1-6,CASSPLNRDSPLHF,TGTGCCAGCAGTCCTTTAAACAGGGATTCACCCCTCCACTTT
NA,TRBD2,TRBV6-5,TRBJ2-5,CASRNGGKEVTQYF,TGTGCCAGCAGGAACGGGGGGAAGGAGGTGACCCAGTACTTC
NA,TRBD2,TRBV5-4,TRBJ2-2,CASSGPRGGTNTGELFF,TGTGCCAGCAGCGGACCGCGGGGGGGTACGAACACCGGGGAGCTGTTTTTT
once,TRBD1,TRBV3-1/TRBV3-2,TRBJ2-7,CASSPPGQNPEQYF,TGTGCCAGCAGCCCCCCGGGACAGAACCCCGAGCAGTACTTC
few,NA,TRBV29-1,TRBJ2-2,CSVARSTGELFF,TGCAGCGTTGCCAGGTCCACCGGGGAGCTGTTTTTT
NA,NA,TRBV4-3,TRBJ1-2,CASSQGGLRENYGYTF,TGCGCCAGCAGCCAAGGGGGACTCAGGGAGAACTATGGCTACACCTTC
NA,NA,TRBV7-2,TRBJ2-3,CASSIQGGDTQYF,TGTGCCAGCAGCATACAGGGTGGGGATACGCAGTATTTT
NA,TRBD1,TRBV14,TRBJ1-2,CASSQVGRGPEGYTF,TGTGCCAGCAGCCAAGTTGGCAGGGGGCCGGAAGGCTACACCTTC
NA,NA,TRBV7-6,TRBJ1-1,CASTLDTQGNTEAFF,TGTGCCAGCACCCTTGATACACAGGGTAATACTGAAGCTTTCTTT
few,TRBD1,TRBV7-7,TRBJ2-7,CASSPDRFGEQYF,TGTGCTAGCAGCCCGGACAGGTTCGGCGAGCAGTACTTC
NA,NA,TRBV7-6,TRBJ2-2,CASSPGAGVNGELFF,TGTGCCAGCAGCCCCGGGGCAGGGGTAAACGGGGAGCTGTTTTTT
NA,NA,TRBV5-8,TRBJ2-1,CASSHPPGLDNEQFF,TGTGCCAGCAGCCACCCGCCGGGGTTAGACAATGAGCAGTTCTTC
NA,NA,TRBV5-1,TRBJ1-3,CASSIFGAGNTIYF,TGCGCCAGCAGCATCTTTGGAGCTGGAAACACCATATATTTT
NA,TRBD1,TRBV19,TRBJ2-5,CATKNRGPETQYF,TGTGCCACCAAGAACAGGGGCCCAGAGACCCAGTACTTC
NA,TRBD1,TRBV2,TRBJ1-1,CASRYEGATEAFF,TGTGCCAGCAGGTACGAGGGGGCCACTGAAGCTTTCTTT
NA,TRBD1,TRBV12-3/TRBV12-4,TRBJ1-2,CASRQGDYGYTF,TGTGCCAGCAGGCAGGGGGACTATGGCTACACCTTC
NA,TRBD1,TRBV5-4,TRBJ1-2,CASSSGTGSTNYGYTF,TGTGCCAGCAGCTCCGGGACAGGCAGCACCAACTATGGCTACACCTTC
NA,NA,TRBV5-1,TRBJ2-2,CASSLYPEGALFF,TGCGCCAGCAGCCTATACCCCGAGGGAGCGCTGTTTTTT
NA,NA,TRBV21-1,TRBJ1-5,CASSKGASDRKPQHF,TGTGCCAGCAGCAAAGGGGCCTCGGACAGAAAGCCCCAGCATTTT
NA,TRBD1,TRBV5-8,TRBJ2-2,CASSLGTGITGELFF,TGTGCCAGCAGCTTGGGGACAGGGATTACCGGGGAGCTGTTTTTT
few,TRBD1,TRBV7-2,TRBJ1-2,CASSLGGQGGGYTF,TGTGCCAGCAGCTTAGGAGGACAGGGAGGGGGCTACACCTTC
NA,NA,TRBV5-1,TRBJ2-7,CASSLYGTYEQYF,TGCGCCAGCAGCTTGTACGGTACCTACGAGCAGTACTTC
NA,TRBD1,TRBV5-1,TRBJ1-2,CASSLVQGGRSGYTF,TGCGCCAGCAGCTTGGTCCAGGGGGGCCGAAGTGGCTACACCTTC
few,TRBD1,TRBV6-6,TRBJ1-5,CASSRSWGQGFNQPQHF,TGTGCCAGCAGTCGATCTTGGGGACAGGGGTTTAATCAGCCCCAGCATTTT
NA,NA,TRBV13,TRBJ2-7,CASRGAGRPYEQYF,TGTGCCAGCAGAGGGGCTGGGAGGCCCTACGAGCAGTACTTC
NA,NA,TRBV2,TRBJ1-5,CASSEFPGFQPQHF,TGTGCCAGCAGTGAATTCCCCGGTTTTCAGCCCCAGCATTTT
NA,NA,TRBV3-1/TRBV3-2,TRBJ1-1,CASSPRGELSEAFF,TGTGCCAGCAGCCCTCGCGGGGAGCTCTCTGAAGCTTTCTTT
NA,TRBD1,TRBV19,TRBJ2-1,CASSIDGNRGVNEQFF,TGTGCCAGTAGTATAGATGGAAACAGGGGAGTCAATGAGCAGTTCTTC
once,NA,TRBV18,TRBJ1-4,CASSLWAGGAEKLFF,TGTGCCAGCTCACTCTGGGCAGGCGGGGCTGAAAAACTGTTTTTT
once,NA,TRBV20-1,TRBJ1-2,CSASIAERGYTF,TGCAGTGCTAGTATCGCAGAGCGGGGCTACACCTTC
NA,TRBD1,TRBV11-2,TRBJ2-7,CASSPPWWDSSSYEQYF,TGTGCCAGCAGCCCACCGTGGTGGGACAGCTCCTCCTACGAGCAGTACTTC
NA,NA,TRBV16,TRBJ1-5,CASSQGAGTVGYSNQPQHF,TGTGCCAGCAGCCAAGGGGCAGGGACTGTCGGGTATAGCAATCAGCCCCAGCATTTT
NA,TRBD1,TRBV28,TRBJ2-7,CASSLQSTGSYEQYF,TGTGCCAGCAGTTTGCAATCGACAGGGTCGTACGAGCAGTACTTC
NA,NA,TRBV19,TRBJ1-3,CASSIEATVSGNTIYF,TGTGCCAGTAGTATAGAGGCGACAGTCTCTGGAAACACCATATATTTT
NA,NA,TRBV10-2,TRBJ2-1,CASEGSDEQFF,TGCGCCAGCGAAGGGAGCGATGAGCAGTTCTTC